Below, one T cell receptor beta chain is given with its context. This entry belongs to a study of blood T cell repertoires in COVID-19. Across the study: Collection of acute and convalescent COVID-19 samples took place in the United States, Italy and Spain. From T cells, B-cell-depleted T cells, or PBMCs came the material, which was cDNA or gDNA.

Authors' methods: Amplification of reference gene primers was used by the study to estimate nucleated cell counts. Assay: immunoSEQ multiplex PCR; the TCRdb copy retains only in-frame clones and omits some. The DNA was the basis for D and trimming; V, J and clone size are from that table. The table shows about 120,000 clones, with about 85% occurring only once. This TCR derives from a man aged 55 to 69 with acute or convalescent COVID-19. The sample comprised peripheral blood.

The CDR3 protein is CASKTAGGNEKLFF. The CDR3 bases are TGTGCCAGCAAAACGGCAGGGGGTAATGAAAAACTGTTTTTT. This chain joins TRBV6-5 and TRBJ1-4; TRBD1 matches 7 bases. Unmatched junction bases numbered 6, after V lost 7 bases and J lost 4 bases. CDR3 size: 14 residues. Germline CDR1 MNHEY, CDR2 SVGAGI.